A single sample gave rise to the 2 T cell receptor beta chains below, sequenced in a study of cytomegalovirus exposure and HLA in healthy donors. The PCR had 60 Vbeta and 13 Jbeta primers. TCRdb's copy holds only in-frame clones and misses some; the assay was immunoSEQ multiplex PCR. The table has about 96,000 clones, 65% to 85% seen once. What was sequenced was PBMCs. Receptors originate from a man aged 25 to 40 in good health and CMV-seronegative.

This chain connects TRBV19 to TRBJ1-5; a weak D match, TRBD1 (6 bases). Between the trimmed V and J ends, which lost 7 bases and 1 base, there was a span of 11 bases. Germline V CDR1 and CDR2: LNHDA, SQIVND (reference sequence). The CDR3 contains 14 residues. The CDR3: CASKGQISNQPQHF. The CDR3 DNA reads TGTGCCAGTAAGGGACAAATAAGCAATCAGCCCCAGCATTTT.

The V call is TRBV6-4, the J call TRBJ2-2; possibly TRBD2 for D (7 bases). The CDR3 has 15 residues. In germline, CDR1 is MRHNA, CDR2 SNTAGT. V lost 3 bases, J lost 5 bases, and 13 bases lay in between. The CDR3 nucleotides are TGTGCCAGCAGTGAAAGAGGGGGGGAGACCGGGGAGCTGTTTTTT. It yields the protein CASSERGGETGELFF.